The source of this T cell receptor (beta chain) is a study of cytomegalovirus exposure and HLA in healthy donors. PCR primers comprised 60 Vbeta and 13 Jbeta primers. The repertoire was sequenced with immunoSEQ multiplex PCR; TCRdb's copy has only in-frame clones and lacks some. The sample spans about 200,000 clones; the ten largest clones claim less than 0.85%. Germline V gives CDR1 SGHVS, CDR2 FQNEAQ. This CDR3 has 16 residues. The TCR sequence derives from a boy between 10 and 17 years old in good health and CMV-seronegative. The chain combines TRBV7-8 with TRBJ2-5; TRBD2 agrees at 14 bases. The J call is doubtful: the DNA matches TRBJ2-7 better. Sequencing used PBMCs. DNA for the CDR3: TGTGCCAGCAGCTCATGGACTAGCGGGGGGTTTAACGAGCAGTACTTC. Translated: CASSSWTSGGFNEQYF.